These 8 T cell receptor beta chains were all obtained from the same sample, sequenced in a study of shared clonotypes between healthy human individuals. Produced via immunoSEQ multiplex PCR; TCRdb's table is partial and in-frame only. Among 1,400,000 or so clones listed, less than 99% were seen once. The specimen was naive CD4+ T cells sorted from blood. Described subset: CD45RA+ positively selected. Every receptor here comes from a man aged 30 to 45 in good health.

This clone was detected once. V is TRBV10-3 and J is TRBJ2-2, with D hard to call. The V end was cut by 9 bases, the J end by 5 bases, with 4 bases between. The CDR3 loop spans 10 amino acids. Germline lookup yields CDR1 ENHRY and CDR2 SYGVKD. The CDR3 sequence is CAMGTGELFF. CDR3 DNA: TGTGCCATGGGGACCGGGGAGCTGTTTTTT.

This chain uses TRBV5-1 with TRBJ2-7; TRBD1 is a possible D gene (6 bases). The germline V and J ends were trimmed by 4 bases and 5 bases, with 10 bases remaining between them. Germline V gene sequence: CDR1 SGHRS, CDR2 YFSETQ. The CDR3 totals 12 residues. CDR3 amino acids: CASSPDRNEQYF. The CDR3 DNA sequence: TGCGCCAGCAGCCCGGACAGAAACGAGCAGTACTTC.

The chain's CDR3 is CASSLGFAGEQYF. DNA of the CDR3: TGTGCCAGCAGCTTGGGTTTTGCCGGCGAGCAGTACTTC. The V call is TRBV7-9, the J call TRBJ2-7; no reliable D call. V lost 3 bases and J 6 bases, leaving 12 bases between the germline ends. The CDR3 covers 13 residues. The germline gives CDR1 SEHNR, CDR2 FQNEAQ (reference sequence).

This chain joins TRBV7-3 and TRBJ2-1; a weak D match, TRBD1 (6 bases). The CDR3 runs to 14 residues. The V gene lost 2 bases and the J gene lost 4 bases, with 9 bases spanning the gap. Per germline, CDR1 SGHTA and CDR2 FQGTGA. The CDR3 bases are TGTGCCAGCAGCTTATTGGGGACATACAATGAGCAGTTCTTC. Encoded protein: CASSLLGTYNEQFF. Complete variable domain (other parts from reference TRBV7-3 and TRBJ2-1): GAGVSQTPSNKVTEKGKYVELRCDPISGHTALYWYRQSLGQGPEFLIYFQGTGAADDSGLPNDRFFAVRPEGSVSTLKIQRTERGDSAVYLCASSLLGTYNEQFFGPGTRLTVL.

CDR3 bases: TGCGCCAGCAGCTTGGAGCAGGGCCTCTATGGCTACACCTTC. The encoded protein is CASSLEQGLYGYTF. The V and J genes are TRBV5-1 and TRBJ1-2; D possibly corresponds to TRBD1 (5 bases). The CDR3 runs to 14 residues. Deletions cut 0 bases from V and 4 bases from J, with 10 bases between. Per germline, CDR1 SGHRS and CDR2 YFSETQ.

As for this clone: This sample also contains other DNA sequences that code for the same CDR3. This chain connects TRBV6-1 to TRBJ2-1; 11 nucleotides line up with TRBD2. The CDR3 extends over 16 amino acids. V shed 4 bases and J 7 bases; nucleotides not matched to a gene: 9. Germline values: CDR1 MNHNS, CDR2 SASEGT. In DNA, the CDR3 is TGTGCCAGCAGTGCCCTTACTAGCGGGAGAGGTAATGAGCAGTTCTTC. This translates into CASSALTSGRGNEQFF.

This chain connects TRBV19 to TRBJ2-4; TRBD1 might be the D (6 bases). V was cut by 5 bases and J by 8 bases, with 22 bases left in between. CDR1 and CDR2 (germline): LNHDA, SQIVND (reference sequence). The CDR3 is made up of 16 amino acids. CDR3 nucleotide sequence: TGTGCCAGTAGTCTTCGGTCCGGCAGGGGTTTGGACATTCAGTACTTC. It specifies CASSLRSGRGLDIQYF.

About this clone: Other DNA sequences in the same sample also yield this CDR3. This chain uses TRBV27 with TRBJ1-5; the D is unclear. The germline V and J ends were trimmed by 1 base and 2 bases, with 3 bases remaining between them. The germline gives CDR1 MNHEY, CDR2 SMNVEV (reference sequence). The CDR3 has 13 amino acids. For the CDR3, the DNA is TGTGCCAGCAGTTTATTAGGCAATCAGCCCCAGCATTTT. This codes for CASSLLGNQPQHF.